Given below is one T cell receptor beta chain in context. Its antigen remains unknown. Measured with immunoSEQ multiplex PCR; TCRdb has only the in-frame clones, and not every one. The sample lists 68,000 or so clones; more than 95% were seen once. Trimming cost V 2 bases and J 4 bases; bases outside gene matches: 7. Germline assignment: CDR1 SGHTA and CDR2 FQGNSA. The CDR3 is 15 amino acids. This record belongs to a study of cytomegalovirus exposure and HLA in healthy donors. The study drew the donors from its approximately 120-subject validation cohort, separate from the approximately 700-subject first cohort. Study-level points and caveats: Among TCR sequences, most were rare, though some public TCRs appeared in many donors. Cytomegalovirus status was reportedly diagnosed by the classifier with high sensitivity and specificity. The study designated fewer than 200 TCR beta chains cytomegalovirus-associated.

This sequence was found in a man younger than 35 in good health and CMV-seronegative. The gene calls are TRBV7-2 and TRBJ1-2; 7 bases map to TRBD1. The sequenced sample consisted of PBMCs. The CDR3 is CASSLQGGVGYGYTF. CDR3 bases: TGTGCCAGCAGCTTACAAGGGGGCGTGGGCTATGGCTACACCTTC.